These T cell receptor beta chains were read from a single sample in a study of blood T cell repertoires in COVID-19. Sequenced by immunoSEQ multiplex PCR; TCRdb stores in-frame clones only, minus some. The table records hundreds of thousands of clones, around 87% of them present only once. Specimen: peripheral blood. The source is a woman in her forties or fifties who had recovered from COVID-19. Each CDR3 is given with its conserved first and last residue. Each record gives: J gene, V gene, D gene, clone size, CDR3 DNA, CDR3 protein. The D gene is left open where the match is weak. Size values are once, few and many counts, or a class for expanded clones, and some rows have none.

j_call: TRBJ2-3; v_call: TRBV16; d_call: NA; clone_size: NA; cdr3_nt: TGTGCCAGCAGTCTTCAGGGGTTCGCCACAGATACGCAGTATTTT; cdr3_aa: CASSLQGFATDTQYF
j_call: TRBJ2-5; v_call: TRBV29-1; d_call: TRBD1; clone_size: NA; cdr3_nt: TGCAGCGTCGCCGACAGGGCCCAAGAGACCCAGTACTTC; cdr3_aa: CSVADRAQETQYF
j_call: TRBJ2-2; v_call: TRBV9; d_call: TRBD1; clone_size: NA; cdr3_nt: TGTGCCAGCAGCGCGCCGGGACAGGCTTCCACCGGGGAGCTGTTTTTT; cdr3_aa: CASSAPGQASTGELFF
j_call: TRBJ2-7; v_call: TRBV6-2/TRBV6-3; d_call: TRBD1; clone_size: NA; cdr3_nt: TGTGCCAGCAGTCCCTGGACAGGGTGGGTGCGCGAGCAGTACTTC; cdr3_aa: CASSPWTGWVREQYF
j_call: TRBJ2-5; v_call: TRBV7-2; d_call: TRBD1; clone_size: NA; cdr3_nt: TGTGCCAGCAGCCTCCAACAGGGGTCCCCTTCCCAGACCCAGTACTTC; cdr3_aa: CASSLQQGSPSQTQYF
j_call: TRBJ1-2; v_call: TRBV30; d_call: TRBD1; clone_size: NA; cdr3_nt: TGTGCCTGGAGTAGGGACAGGGGAATGGGTGGCTACACCTTC; cdr3_aa: CAWSRDRGMGGYTF
j_call: TRBJ1-2; v_call: TRBV7-9; d_call: NA; clone_size: NA; cdr3_nt: TGTGCCAGCAGCTTAGATAATTGGGCAACTTATGGCTACACCTTC; cdr3_aa: CASSLDNWATYGYTF
j_call: TRBJ1-1; v_call: TRBV5-1; d_call: TRBD1; clone_size: NA; cdr3_nt: TGCGCCAGCAGCTCGGGACAGGGGGCTAGGAACACTGAAGCTTTCTTT; cdr3_aa: CASSSGQGARNTEAFF
j_call: TRBJ2-1; v_call: TRBV15; d_call: TRBD1; clone_size: few; cdr3_nt: TGTGCCACCAGCAGAGATCTCGGGGGACAGGGCGGCGAGCAGTTCTTC; cdr3_aa: CATSRDLGGQGGEQFF
j_call: TRBJ2-2; v_call: TRBV4-3; d_call: TRBD1; clone_size: NA; cdr3_nt: TGCGCCAGCAGCCAAGATCGGACAGGAAGCACCGGGGAGCTGTTTTTT; cdr3_aa: CASSQDRTGSTGELFF
j_call: TRBJ1-2; v_call: TRBV7-6; d_call: TRBD1; clone_size: once; cdr3_nt: TGTGCCAGCAGCCCTGGACAGGGTAGGAGCTGGGATGGCTACACCTTC; cdr3_aa: CASSPGQGRSWDGYTF
j_call: TRBJ2-2; v_call: TRBV10-3; d_call: TRBD1; clone_size: NA; cdr3_nt: TGTGCCATCGGGGACAGGAAAAACACCGGGGAGCTGTTTTTT; cdr3_aa: CAIGDRKNTGELFF
j_call: TRBJ2-2; v_call: TRBV19; d_call: NA; clone_size: NA; cdr3_nt: TGTGCCAGTAACTCGCTGAGGCAGGGGTTGTCAGCCGGGGAGCTGTTTTTT; cdr3_aa: CASNSLRQGLSAGELFF
j_call: TRBJ2-1; v_call: TRBV6-5; d_call: TRBD1; clone_size: NA; cdr3_nt: TGTGCCAGCAGGGGACAGAACTACAATGAGCAGTTCTTC; cdr3_aa: CASRGQNYNEQFF
j_call: TRBJ1-6; v_call: TRBV28; d_call: NA; clone_size: NA; cdr3_nt: TGTGCCAGCAGCCCGGGGGGTTATAATTCACCCCTCCACTTT; cdr3_aa: CASSPGGYNSPLHF
j_call: TRBJ2-5; v_call: TRBV18; d_call: NA; clone_size: NA; cdr3_nt: TGTGCCAGCTCACCAAGGGCGGGACGCCAAGAGACCCAGTACTTC; cdr3_aa: CASSPRAGRQETQYF
j_call: TRBJ2-7; v_call: TRBV29-1; d_call: NA; clone_size: NA; cdr3_nt: TGCAGCGTTGGGACAGACTACGAGCAGTACTTC; cdr3_aa: CSVGTDYEQYF
j_call: TRBJ1-5; v_call: TRBV7-9; d_call: NA; clone_size: NA; cdr3_nt: TGTGCCAGCAGCGTAGCGGGCGATTTTAAAGATCAGCCCCAGCATTTT; cdr3_aa: CASSVAGDFKDQPQHF
j_call: TRBJ2-1; v_call: TRBV11-2; d_call: NA; clone_size: NA; cdr3_nt: TGTGCCAGCAGCTTAGAGCTGGAGCTCTACAATGAGCAGTTCTTC; cdr3_aa: CASSLELELYNEQFF
j_call: TRBJ2-7; v_call: TRBV28; d_call: NA; clone_size: NA; cdr3_nt: TGTGCCAGCAGTTCTTGGACTCCCCCATTGGGTGAGCAGTACTTC; cdr3_aa: CASSSWTPPLGEQYF
j_call: TRBJ1-5; v_call: TRBV10-3; d_call: NA; clone_size: NA; cdr3_nt: TGTGCCATCAGTAGTATAGATAGCAATCAGCCCCAGCATTTT; cdr3_aa: CAISSIDSNQPQHF
j_call: TRBJ1-6; v_call: TRBV28; d_call: TRBD1; clone_size: NA; cdr3_nt: TGTGCCAGCAGTCTGGACAGGGCTAATTCACCCCTCCACTTT; cdr3_aa: CASSLDRANSPLHF
j_call: TRBJ2-3; v_call: TRBV9; d_call: NA; clone_size: NA; cdr3_nt: TGTGCCAGCAGCTTCCCCGAGACAGTCGGTAGCACAGATACGCAGTATTTT; cdr3_aa: CASSFPETVGSTDTQYF
j_call: TRBJ2-3; v_call: TRBV15; d_call: TRBD2; clone_size: NA; cdr3_nt: TGTGCCACCAGCAGATCCCCACAGATGACTAGCGGGAGTAGGACAGATACGCAGTATTTT; cdr3_aa: CATSRSPQMTSGSRTDTQYF
j_call: TRBJ1-4; v_call: TRBV9; d_call: NA; clone_size: NA; cdr3_nt: TGTGCCAGCAGCGTTGGGGGGGCAGGTGAAAAACTGTTTTTT; cdr3_aa: CASSVGGAGEKLFF
j_call: TRBJ2-7; v_call: TRBV6-2/TRBV6-3; d_call: NA; clone_size: NA; cdr3_nt: TGTGCCAGCAGTTACACCCCGGTTGTCCGTGACGAGCAGTACTTC; cdr3_aa: CASSYTPVVRDEQYF